This TCR beta chain was sequenced during a study of regulatory T cells in long-lasting Graves disease (dated by TCRdb to 2020 to 2022). As for the study more broadly: Persistent Graves' disease was defined as persistently positive TSH receptor autoantibodies together with antithyroid drug treatment for over 5 years. Persistent Graves' disease patients in the clinical cohort had taken antithyroid drugs for approximately ten years on average. TCR sequencing covered 13 persistent and approximately 20 newly diagnosed Graves' disease patients, some 33 samples in total. Patients with persistent Graves' disease were compared with patients with newly diagnosed Graves' disease using TCR sequencing and RNA sequencing of peripheral blood. The study took place in China and was registered as a clinical trial.

Paper-wide results and their limitations: More public clonotypes were shared among persistent patients (under 3,000) than among newly diagnosed patients (966). Compared with newly diagnosed patients, persistent Graves' disease patients had lower TCR Shannon entropy and fewer highly expanded clones, which suggests clonal expansion. The study examined only peripheral blood because the primary lesion, thyroid tissue, could not be accessed. The small sample size was acknowledged by the authors as a limitation that may reduce accuracy. TRBV28, TRBJ1-2 and TRBJ2-5 were preferentially used in persistent disease, while TRBV20-1 and TRBJ2-1 were favored in newly diagnosed disease. Sequencing and analysis were limited to the TCR beta chain.

V lost 10 bases and J lost 4 bases, and the count of bases not matched to a germline gene is 9. From its cysteine to its phenylalanine, the CDR3 spans 14 amino acids. Only CDR3 DNA is held: 42 bases, read in frame from base 1. The germline V gene yields SNHLY for CDR1 and FYNNEI for CDR2. Library generation was performed with multiplex PCR. Instrument on record: Illumina HiSeq 4000. CDR3 regions were amplified by Arm-PCR with iRepertoire HTBI primers to construct TCR beta libraries. Gel purification was performed on PCR products prior to sequencing. On the authors' methods: A total of 62 TRBV and under 15 TRBJ segments were identified across samples and were used for gene usage analysis of CDR3 amino acid clonotypes. COPE and FqMerger were used to merge the filtered high-quality paired reads into contigs. BLAST was used to align contigs to the IMGT TRBV, TRBD and TRBJ reference genes, and CDR3 was defined following IMGT. Clonotypes above 0.1% frequency were classified as highly expanded clones. Repertoire diversity was measured by Shannon entropy, and V-J evenness by the Gini coefficient. A clonotype found in more than one individual was treated as public. TCRdb redid the processing of the public reads, applying fastp at Q25 and MiXCR, and retained in-frame beta chains. Identical CDR3 protein sequences are pooled into one entry, listed with their most common genes and DNA. In this record, the V and J calls reflect TCRdb's handling and not the investigators' own analysis. The sample table holds roughly 490,000 distinct CDR3 sequences, of which 20% to 25% were seen once. Under 15% of the sample is held by the ten biggest clonotypes.

The time point tag for this specimen amounts to: persistent/refractory GD, antithyroid drugs over 5 years with positive TRAb. RNA was extracted from PBMCs in TRIzol for both TCR sequencing and RNA sequencing. Graves' disease was diagnosed according to American Thyroid Association guidelines. The patients came from an endocrinology department in Xi'an, China. From each patient, approximately 9.9 milliliters of peripheral blood was collected into an EDTA anticoagulant tube. Ficoll Paque Plus density gradient separation was used to isolate PBMCs, and no further T cell sorting was performed. An Agilent 2100 Bioanalyzer and agarose gel were used to check RNA quality, while a NanoDrop 2000 measured RNA concentration. This clonotype was picked up a small number of times. Its target antigen remains unknown. The input lacks base qualities; no much larger clone sits a single base away.

This receptor chain uses TRBV2 and TRBJ2-2, and 7 bases in between align with TRBD2. This specimen was peripheral blood mononuclear cells (PBMCs), taken when the disease was refractory, from a patient treated with antithyroid drugs. The sequence derives from a female donor with Graves disease. The CDR3 in this case is CANRGTIGTGELFF. The bases are TGTGCCAACAGAGGGACTATTGGCACCGGGGAGCTGTTTTTT.